The 10 T cell receptor beta chains below all came from one sample that was sequenced in a study of cytomegalovirus exposure and HLA in healthy donors. The PCR employed 60 Vbeta primers together with 13 Jbeta primers. The repertoire was sequenced with immunoSEQ multiplex PCR; TCRdb's copy has only in-frame clones and lacks some. The top ten clones hold more than 2.5% of a sample with some 90,000 clones, roughly 63% of them seen once. Sequencing was performed on PBMCs. These receptors were taken from a man in his forties or fifties in good health and CMV-seronegative.

This clone was found once. V is TRBV4-1 and J is TRBJ1-3; D is unresolved. Germline assignment: CDR1 MGHRA and CDR2 YSYEKL. V dropped 1 base and J dropped 4 bases, with 14 bases sitting between them. This CDR3 region has 16 residues. The CDR3, as DNA: TGCGCCAGCAGCCAAGGACCCGGGAATTCGGGAAACACCATATATTTT. The encoded protein is CASSQGPGNSGNTIYF.

The rearrangement uses TRBV7-8 and TRBJ1-2, with TRBD1 identical over 7 bases. Germline trimming cut 2 bases from V and 0 bases from J; bases unmatched to any gene: 9. Germline-derived CDR1 and CDR2 are SGHVS and FQNEAQ. The CDR3 runs 17 residues. The CDR3 region has the DNA TGTGCCAGCAGCTTACATGAGGGGGCGAAAGCTAACTATGGCTACACCTTC. This translates into CASSLHEGAKANYGYTF.

The gene calls are TRBV5-1 and TRBJ2-3, with 15 bases aligning to TRBD2. Germline CDR1 is SGHRS and CDR2 is YFSETQ. V was clipped by 7 bases and J by 6 bases; unmatched bases: 6. The length of the CDR3 is 15 residues. CDR3 DNA sequence: TGCGCCAGCGGACTAGCGGGAGGGCCTCAGGATACGCAGTATTTT. It is translated as CASGLAGGPQDTQYF. Drawing the rest from reference TRBV5-1 and TRBJ2-3, the complete variable domain is KAGVTQTPRYLIKTRGQQVTLSCSPISGHRSVSWYQQTPGQGLQFLFEYFSETQRNKGNFPGRFSGRQFSNSRSEMNVSTLELGDSALYLCASGLAGGPQDTQYFGPGTRLTVL.

The V and J genes are TRBV5-6 and TRBJ2-5; 9 bases are shared with TRBD1. CDR3 length: 14 residues. Germline lookup yields CDR1 SGHDT and CDR2 YYEEEE. V shed 5 bases, J shed 1 base, and the junction held 3 bases outside the gene matches. Here the CDR3 DNA reads TGTGCCAGCAGTGAACAGGGGGCCCAAGAGACCCAGTACTTC. Protein product: CASSEQGAQETQYF.

The chain is built from TRBV5-5 and TRBJ2-1, with 10 bases aligning to TRBD2. V shed 0 bases, J shed 7 bases, and the junction held 7 bases outside the gene matches. CDR3 length: 16 amino acids. The germline V gene encodes CDR1 SGHKS and CDR2 YYEKEE (reference sequence). CDR3 sequence: CASSLALAGVLNEQFF. The CDR3 DNA sequence: TGTGCCAGCAGCTTGGCTCTAGCGGGAGTGTTGAATGAGCAGTTCTTC.

This clone has more than one count but fewer than ten. The chain joins TRBV25-1 to TRBJ2-7; TRBD1 matches at 9 bases. Germline CDR1 is MGHDK and CDR2 is SYGVNS. This CDR3 region has 15 residues. V lost 6 bases and J lost 3; bases outside the gene matches: 9. The chain's CDR3 is CASRLRDRDFYEQYV. CDR3 in DNA: TGTGCCAGCAGACTCCGGGACAGGGATTTCTACGAGCAGTACGTC.

The chain couples TRBV7-3 to TRBJ1-2, with D maybe TRBD1 (6 bases). CDR1 SGHTA and CDR2 FQGTGA come from the germline V gene. V was shortened by 2 bases and J by 2 bases, with 15 bases between the two germline ends. This CDR3 is 16 amino acids long. The CDR3 sequence: CASSLVSGEINYGYTF. The CDR3 DNA reads as TGTGCCAGCAGCTTAGTGTCAGGGGAGATCAACTATGGCTACACCTTC.

This chain uses TRBV4-1 with TRBJ1-5; no definite D call. The V end lost 0 bases, the J end lost 6 bases, and 6 bases lay between the germline ends. CDR1 is MGHRA and CDR2 is YSYEKL in the germline V gene. This CDR3 comprises 13 residues. The CDR3 nucleotides read TGCGCCAGCAGCCAAGAAGAGGGTCAGCCCCAGCATTTT. It encodes CASSQEEGQPQHF.

This clone has a single count. CDR3 loop: CASIIQGGETQYF. The DNA for the CDR3 is TGTGCCAGCATTATACAGGGTGGAGAGACCCAGTACTTC. The V and J genes are TRBV7-9 and TRBJ2-5; a weak D match, TRBD1 (6 bases). V was clipped by 7 bases and J by 4 bases, with 13 bases between them. Germline V CDR1 and CDR2: SEHNR, FQNEAQ (reference sequence). CDR3 length: 13 residues.

The chain couples TRBV5-1 to TRBJ2-1; the D is unclear. This CDR3 spans 14 amino acids. CDR1 is SGHRS, CDR2 YFSETQ, per germline. With 0 bases removed from V and 6 bases from J, the gap between germline ends came to 10 bases. In DNA, the CDR3 is TGCGCCAGCAGCTTGGAAGCCCAGGTCAATGAGCAGTTCTTC. Protein sequence: CASSLEAQVNEQFF.